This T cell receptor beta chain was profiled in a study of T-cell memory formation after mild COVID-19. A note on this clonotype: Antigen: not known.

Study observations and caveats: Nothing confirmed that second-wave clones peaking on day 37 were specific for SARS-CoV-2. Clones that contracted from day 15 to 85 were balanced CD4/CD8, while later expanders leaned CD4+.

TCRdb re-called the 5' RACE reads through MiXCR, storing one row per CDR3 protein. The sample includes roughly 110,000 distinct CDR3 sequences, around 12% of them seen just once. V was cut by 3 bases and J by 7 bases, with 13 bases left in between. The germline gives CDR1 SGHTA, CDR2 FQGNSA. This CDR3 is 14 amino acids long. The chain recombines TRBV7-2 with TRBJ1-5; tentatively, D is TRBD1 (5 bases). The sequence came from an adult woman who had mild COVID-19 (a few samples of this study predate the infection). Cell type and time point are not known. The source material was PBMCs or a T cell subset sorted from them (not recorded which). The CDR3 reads CASSFSGGGQPQHF. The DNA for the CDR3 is TGTGCCAGCAGCTTTTCGGGGGGAGGCCAGCCCCAGCATTTT.